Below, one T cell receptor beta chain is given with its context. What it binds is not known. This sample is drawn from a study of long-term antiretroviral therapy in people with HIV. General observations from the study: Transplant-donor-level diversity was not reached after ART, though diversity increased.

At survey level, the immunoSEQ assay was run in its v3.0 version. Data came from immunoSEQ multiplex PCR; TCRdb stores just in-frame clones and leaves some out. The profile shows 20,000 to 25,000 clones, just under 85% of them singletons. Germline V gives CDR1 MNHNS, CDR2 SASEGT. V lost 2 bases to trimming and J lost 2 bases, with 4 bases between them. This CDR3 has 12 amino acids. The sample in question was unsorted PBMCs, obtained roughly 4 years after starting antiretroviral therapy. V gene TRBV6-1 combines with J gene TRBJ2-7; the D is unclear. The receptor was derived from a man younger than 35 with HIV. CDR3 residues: CASSEPPYEQYV. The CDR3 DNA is TGTGCCAGCAGTGAACCCCCCTACGAGCAGTACGTC.